The subject of this entry is one T cell receptor beta chain. The sample belongs to a study of blood T cell repertoires in COVID-19. Whole-study context: The study drew acute and convalescent COVID-19 samples from the United States, Italy and Spain.

The ends lost 3 bases at V and 4 bases at J; junction bases unmatched: 11. The CDR3 covers 17 residues. Germline V CDR1 and CDR2: SNHLY, FYNNEI. Under the authors' procedure: It was from reference gene primer amplification that nucleated cell counts were estimated. Assay: immunoSEQ multiplex PCR; the TCRdb copy retains only in-frame clones and omits some. That table gives V, J and clone size, and the DNA gave D and trimming. Among 140,000 to 150,000 clones listed, approximately 80% were seen once. The chain recombines TRBV2 with TRBJ2-1; 8 nucleotides align to TRBD2. Material for sequencing was peripheral blood. This TCR was sampled from a man aged 70-80 years who had recovered from COVID-19. CDR3 in amino acids: CASSEFLAGGFYNEQFF. CDR3 coding DNA: TGTGCCAGCAGTGAGTTTTTGGCGGGAGGTTTTTACAATGAGCAGTTCTTC.